The 32 T cell receptor beta chains presented below share a single source sample, sequenced in a study of blood T cell repertoires in COVID-19 (TCRdb year 2020). Libraries were made using the immunoSEQ multiplex PCR assay. Sourced from immuneACCESS, this table was stored by TCRdb with only in-frame sequences that have V and J called. A share of the clones is absent; for the studies checked, an unresolved V gene accounts for under half, and the remainder has no known explanation. The sample table shows some 200,000 clones, and 90% are seen once. The ten largest clones add up to 0.5% to 0.65% of the sample. The sample comprised peripheral blood. The receptors originated from a man aged 50-59 years with acute or convalescent COVID-19.

The genes are TRBV2 and TRBJ2-3, with D tentatively TRBD2 (6 bases). The CDR3 loop spans 14 amino acids. Germline values: CDR1 SNHLY, CDR2 FYNNEI. V lost 6 bases and J 3 bases, leaving 13 bases between the germline ends. CDR3 bases: TGTGCCAGCAGGGGCGGGAAGGGTACAGATACGCAGTATTTT. It specifies CASRGGKGTDTQYF. Full variable domain (outside the CDR3, taken from reference TRBV2 and TRBJ2-3): EPEVTQTPSHQVTQMGQEVILRCVPISNHLYFYWYRQILGQKVEFLVSFYNNEISEKSEIFDDQFSVERPDGSNFTLKIRSTKLEDSAMYFCASRGGKGTDTQYFGPGTRLTVL.

The chain joins TRBV28 to TRBJ1-3; D is perhaps TRBD1 (6 bases). The CDR3 is 14 amino acids. The V end lost 7 bases, the J end lost 1 base, and 11 bases lay between the germline ends. Germline V gives CDR1 MDHEN, CDR2 SYDVKM. This chain's CDR3 is CASNPQGSGNTIYF. The DNA of the CDR3 is TGTGCCAGCAACCCCCAGGGGTCTGGAAACACCATATATTTT.

The rearrangement links TRBV5-5 to TRBJ2-7; 7 nucleotides agree with TRBD1. V dropped 5 bases and J dropped 1; count of bases not matched to a gene: 9. The CDR3 extends over 15 amino acids. Germline CDR1 and CDR2: SGHKS and YYEKEE (reference sequence). This CDR3 reads CASSPTRQGSYEQYV. In nucleotides, the CDR3 is TGTGCCAGCAGTCCCACCCGACAGGGTTCCTACGAGCAGTACGTC.

J is TRBJ1-1 and V is TRBV7-2; TRBD1 matches at 9 bases. CDR1 SGHTA and CDR2 FQGNSA come from the germline V gene. The V segment lost 7 bases and the J segment 4 bases; nucleotides outside the gene matches: 7. The CDR3 has 14 amino acids. DNA of the CDR3: TGTGCCAGCACCAGACAGGGGGTTGGCACTGAAGCTTTCTTT. Protein: CASTRQGVGTEAFF.

The rearrangement links TRBV10-3 to TRBJ2-2; tentative D call: TRBD2 (7 bases). The CDR3 is made up of 17 amino acids. From germline, CDR1 is ENHRY and CDR2 SYGVKD. The ends were cut back, 10 bases at V and 1 base at J, with 22 bases in the middle. The CDR3 nucleotides read TGTGCCACCCGGGGAGGTGGGGGGGCGCTGAACACCGGGGAGCTGTTTTTT. Translated: CATRGGGGALNTGELFF.

In this sample, this clone turned up a few times. The genes are TRBV4-2 and TRBJ1-4; 8 nucleotides line up with TRBD1. This CDR3 contains 16 residues. The V and J ends lost 4 bases and 7 bases, in that order; junction bases with no gene match: 11. Germline V gene sequence: CDR1 LGHNA, CDR2 YNFKEQ. The CDR3: CASSLSGQGGGEKLFF. The CDR3, as DNA: TGTGCCAGCAGCCTCTCCGGACAGGGAGGCGGTGAAAAACTGTTTTTT.

The chain uses TRBV18 and TRBJ2-6; 9 bases align to TRBD1. Germline V CDR1 and CDR2: KGHSH, LQKENI. The CDR3 has 20 amino acids. Germline trimming cut 1 base from V and 0 bases from J; bases unmatched to any gene: 10. The CDR3 nucleotides read TGTGCCAGCTCACCACGCCTTAGGACAGGGGAAAGCTCTGGGGCCAACGTCCTGACTTTC. As protein: CASSPRLRTGESSGANVLTF.

The rearrangement uses TRBV2 and TRBJ2-1, with TRBD1 as a possible D gene (5 bases). Between the trimmed V and J ends, which lost 5 bases and 6 bases, there was a span of 11 bases. The CDR3 has 13 residues. Germline-derived CDR1 and CDR2 are SNHLY and FYNNEI. In nucleotides, the CDR3 is TGTGCCAGCAGTCCAGGGTTCGGCAATGAGCAGTTCTTC. It translates to CASSPGFGNEQFF.

The V and J genes are TRBV18 and TRBJ1-2; D uncertain. Germline values: CDR1 KGHSH, CDR2 LQKENI. This CDR3 contains 14 residues. The V end lost 1 base, the J end lost 6 bases, and 12 bases lay between the germline ends. The CDR3 loop reads CASSPRGGSNGYTF. As DNA, the CDR3 is TGTGCCAGCTCACCACGGGGAGGGTCTAATGGCTACACCTTC.

The CDR3 nucleotides read TGTGCCAGCAGCAAAGCGGGAGCGGGCACAGATACGCAGTATTTT. Protein sequence: CASSKAGAGTDTQYF. This chain connects TRBV3-1 (or the pseudogene TRBV3-2) to TRBJ2-3, with 8 positions matching TRBD2. V lost 5 bases to trimming and J lost 1 base; unmatched junction nucleotides: 5. This CDR3 has 15 amino acids. In germline, CDR1 is LGHDT, CDR2 YNNKEL (reference sequence).

CDR3 region: CSASFDRAPYEQYF. The CDR3 DNA is TGCAGTGCTAGTTTTGACAGGGCCCCCTACGAGCAGTACTTC. The chain recombines TRBV20-1 with TRBJ2-7; the match to TRBD1 covers 7 bases. The CDR3 spans 14 residues. The V gene's germline CDR1 is DFQATT and CDR2 SNEGSKA (reference sequence). The V and J ends lost 3 bases and 2 bases, in that order; junction bases with no gene match: 7.

The rearrangement uses TRBV19 and TRBJ2-7; 7 bases match TRBD2. The V gene's germline CDR1 is LNHDA and CDR2 SQIVND (reference sequence). This CDR3 contains 14 residues. V shed 4 bases and J 5 bases; nucleotides not matched to a gene: 8. In nucleotides, the CDR3 is TGTGCCAGTAGTAGCGGGAGTACGTCCAACGAGCAGTACTTC. The encoded protein is CASSSGSTSNEQYF.

V gene TRBV5-1 combines with J gene TRBJ1-1, with D unclear. Germline CDR1 is SGHRS and CDR2 is YFSETQ. V dropped 1 base and J dropped 0 bases, with 7 bases sitting between them. This CDR3 has 14 amino acids. CDR3: CASSLLAVNTEAFF. The DNA of the CDR3 is TGCGCCAGCAGCTTGTTGGCAGTGAACACTGAAGCTTTCTTT.

CDR3 DNA: TGTGCCAGTAGCCCTCCAACGACAATCGGAAACACCATATATTTT. It yields the protein CASSPPTTIGNTIYF. The J gene is TRBJ1-3, the V gene TRBV19; D unclear. Germline-derived CDR1 and CDR2 are LNHDA and SQIVND (reference sequence). The germline V and J ends were trimmed by 6 bases and 4 bases, with 16 bases remaining between them. This CDR3 has 15 amino acids.

The chain's CDR3 is CASSNDSYFYNEQFF. The CDR3 bases are TGTGCCAGCAGCAATGACAGTTACTTCTACAATGAGCAGTTCTTC. The V call is TRBV7-3, the J call TRBJ2-1; possibly TRBD1 for D (5 bases). The length of the CDR3 is 15 residues. Trimming took 5 bases from V and 3 from J, leaving 14 bases between them. The germline V gene has CDR1 SGHTA and CDR2 FQGTGA.

V gene TRBV5-4 combines with J gene TRBJ1-3; 7 nucleotides align to TRBD1. The germline V gene has CDR1 SGHNT and CDR2 YYREEE (reference sequence). V lost 5 bases, J lost 2 bases, and 4 bases stayed unmatched. This CDR3 region has 14 residues. The CDR3 bases are TGTGCCAGCAGACCAGGGACAGCTGGAAACACCATATATTTT. This translates into CASRPGTAGNTIYF.

This clone has ten or more counts. The V and J genes are TRBV19 and TRBJ1-1; tentative D call: TRBD1 (6 bases). Germline CDR1 and CDR2: LNHDA and SQIVND (reference sequence). The CDR3 runs to 14 residues. Trimming cost V 3 bases and J 4 bases, with 12 bases left between them. CDR3 nucleotide sequence: TGTGCCAGTAGTATCCCGGGGGGCGGCACTGAAGCTTTCTTT. Amino acids: CASSIPGGGTEAFF.

The rearrangement links TRBV10-3 to TRBJ1-6; perhaps TRBD1 as D (5 bases). The CDR3 runs to 16 residues. Germline CDR1 reads ENHRY; CDR2 reads SYGVKD. Trimming took 0 bases from V and 6 from J, leaving 12 bases between them. CDR3 sequence: CAISESAPGINSPLHF. Here the CDR3 DNA reads TGTGCCATCAGTGAGTCGGCCCCAGGGATTAATTCACCCCTCCACTTT.

The rearrangement joins TRBV3-1 (or the pseudogene TRBV3-2) to TRBJ2-3; TRBD2 aligns across 8 bases. The junction had 15 bases not matched to a gene; V was cut back by 1 base and J by 9 bases. Germline V lookup: CDR1 LGHDT, CDR2 YNNKEL (reference sequence). CDR3 size: 17 residues. The CDR3 nucleotides are TGTGCCAGCAGCCAAGGTCCTCATCGGGAGGGGCAGGGGACGCAGTATTTT. It codes for CASSQGPHREGQGTQYF.

The gene calls are TRBV7-9 and TRBJ2-1, with D possibly TRBD1 on 6 matching bases. V lost 3 bases and J 4 bases, leaving 16 bases between the germline ends. The CDR3 length is 16 residues. The germline V gene encodes CDR1 SEHNR and CDR2 FQNEAQ (reference sequence). The CDR3 DNA sequence: TGTGCCAGCAGCTTCGGACAGCAAGGCTCATACAATGAGCAGTTCTTC. This gives the protein CASSFGQQGSYNEQFF.

The chain employs TRBV7-9 and TRBJ1-3; 7 positions match TRBD1. Looked up from germline, CDR1 is SEHNR and CDR2 is FQNEAQ (reference sequence). J gave up 0 bases and V 3 bases, and 5 bases lay outside the gene matches. This CDR3 has 16 amino acids. The CDR3 DNA reads TGTGCCAGCAGCTTCAGGGGGGTGGACTCTGGAAACACCATATATTTT. Amino acid sequence: CASSFRGVDSGNTIYF.

This clone was detected only once. V is TRBV6-5 and J is TRBJ2-1; 10 bases map to TRBD2. V was clipped by 10 bases and J by 7 bases; unmatched bases: 10. CDR3 size: 14 residues. CDR1 is MNHEY and CDR2 is SVGAGI in the germline V gene. The CDR3 protein is CATQQRAGGNEQFF. CDR3 in DNA: TGTGCCACCCAACAAAGAGCGGGAGGGAATGAGCAGTTCTTC.

The rearrangement uses TRBV27 and TRBJ1-4; 9 nucleotides agree with TRBD1. J lost 0 bases, V lost 4 bases, and 9 bases had no gene match. Germline V gene lookup returns CDR1 MNHEY and CDR2 SMNVEV (reference sequence). The CDR3 totals 18 residues. Here the CDR3 reads CASSSRNRQGATNEKLFF. DNA of the CDR3: TGTGCCAGCAGTTCCCGAAACCGACAGGGGGCAACTAATGAAAAACTGTTTTTT. Filled out from reference TRBV27 and TRBJ1-4, the complete variable domain reads EAQVTQNPRYLITVTGKKLTVTCSQNMNHEYMSWYRQDPGLGLRQIYYSMNVEVTDKGDVPEGYKVSRKEKRNFPLILESPSPNQTSLYFCASSSRNRQGATNEKLFFGSGTQLSVL.

The V and J genes are TRBV7-3 and TRBJ2-2, with 9 bases aligning to TRBD2. The CDR3 is 17 residues long. In germline, CDR1 is SGHTA, CDR2 FQGTGA. With 2 bases clipped from V and 1 base from J, the junction kept 5 bases outside the gene matches. The CDR3 DNA sequence: TGTGCCAGCAGCTTAGCCTCGACTAGCGGGAACACCGGGGAGCTGTTTTTT. Its protein is CASSLASTSGNTGELFF.

This chain connects TRBV25-1 to TRBJ1-4; TRBD1 is a possible D gene (5 bases). Trimming stripped 4 bases from V and 5 bases from J, with 11 bases between. Germline V gene sequence: CDR1 MGHDK, CDR2 SYGVNS. The CDR3 consists of 14 residues. The CDR3 loop reads CASSGPGWNEKLFF. Here the CDR3 DNA reads TGTGCCAGCAGTGGGCCAGGGTGGAATGAAAAACTGTTTTTT.

The chain is built from TRBV6-5 and TRBJ2-3, with TRBD2 matching 9 bases. Germline V lookup: CDR1 MNHEY, CDR2 SVGAGI. This CDR3 is built from 14 residues. V gave up 6 bases and J gave up 1 base; unmatched junction bases: 2. Here the CDR3 reads CASSVAGGTDTQYF. The CDR3, as DNA: TGTGCCAGCAGCGTAGCGGGAGGCACAGATACGCAGTATTTT.

V and J are TRBV19 and TRBJ2-2; a weak D match, TRBD1 (6 bases). Germline loops: CDR1 LNHDA, CDR2 SQIVND (reference sequence). V dropped 6 bases and J dropped 7 bases, with 9 bases sitting between them. The CDR3 length is 12 residues. Here the CDR3 DNA reads TGTGCCAGTAGCCTACAGGGCGGGGAGCTGTTTTTT. Amino acids: CASSLQGGELFF. The full variable domain, in which reference TRBV19 and TRBJ2-2 provide the parts outside the CDR3, is DGGITQSPKYLFRKEGQNVTLSCEQNLNHDAMYWYRQDPGQGLRLIYYSQIVNDFQKGDIAEGYSVSREKKESFPLTVTSAQKNPTAFYLCASSLQGGELFFGEGSRLTVL.

J is TRBJ1-2 and V is TRBV6-1; D remains unclear. The CDR3 totals 16 residues. Germline loops: CDR1 MNHNS, CDR2 SASEGT. V lost 2 bases, J lost 2 bases, and 15 bases lay in between. The CDR3 coding sequence is TGTGCCAGCAGTGAACCGGTCGACATGACAAACTATGGCTACACCTTC. Its protein product is CASSEPVDMTNYGYTF.

This rearrangement joins TRBV30 to TRBJ1-1; TRBD1 matches at 8 bases. From germline, CDR1 is GTSNPN and CDR2 SVGIG (reference sequence). The CDR3 is made up of 13 amino acids. V lost 5 bases to trimming and J lost 1 base; unmatched junction nucleotides: 3. CDR3 protein: CAWQGAPNTEAFF. The CDR3, as DNA: TGTGCCTGGCAGGGGGCTCCGAACACTGAAGCTTTCTTT.

This chain connects TRBV5-3 to TRBJ1-5; D is possibly TRBD1 (5 bases). TRBV5-3 is an open reading frame whose function is uncertain. The length of the CDR3 is 14 residues. Trimming took off 4 bases at V and 1 base at J, with 9 bases between the two ends. The CDR3 sequence: CARSETVSNQPQHF. CDR3 nucleotide sequence: TGTGCCAGAAGCGAGACAGTAAGCAATCAGCCCCAGCATTTT.

The V call is TRBV19, the J call TRBJ2-1; 10 bases are shared with TRBD1. The CDR3 is 15 residues long. CDR1 and CDR2 (germline): LNHDA, SQIVND (reference sequence). Trimming at V came to 3 bases and at J to 5 bases, leaving 4 bases not matched to a gene. CDR3 DNA: TGTGCCAGTAGTATCCCGGGACAGGGGAACAATGAGCAGTTCTTC. It is translated as CASSIPGQGNNEQFF.

The chain recombines TRBV6-1 with TRBJ2-3, with D perhaps TRBD2 (6 bases). CDR3 length: 13 amino acids. The V gene lost 6 bases and the J gene lost 3 bases, with 10 bases spanning the gap. Per the germline V gene, CDR1 is MNHNS and CDR2 is SASEGT. CDR3 bases: TGTGCCAGCAGGCCCGGGAGAACAGATACGCAGTATTTT. Its protein is CASRPGRTDTQYF.